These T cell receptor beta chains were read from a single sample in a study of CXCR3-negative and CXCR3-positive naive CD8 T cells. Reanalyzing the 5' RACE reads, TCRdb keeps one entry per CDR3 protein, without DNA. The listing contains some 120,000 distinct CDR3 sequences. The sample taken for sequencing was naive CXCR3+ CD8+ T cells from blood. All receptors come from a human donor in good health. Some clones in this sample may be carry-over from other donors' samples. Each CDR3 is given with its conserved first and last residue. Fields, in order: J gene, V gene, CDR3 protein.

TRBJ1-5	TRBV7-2	CASSFSESNQPQHF
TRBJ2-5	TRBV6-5	CASSLNRGETQYF
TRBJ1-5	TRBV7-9	CASSFAGESSNQPQHF
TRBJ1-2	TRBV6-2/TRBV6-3	CASSPRFGTGYGYTF
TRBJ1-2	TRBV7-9	CASSLYGMEGYTF
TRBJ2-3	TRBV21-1	CASSTERQGGTDTQYF
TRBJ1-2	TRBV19	CASSILRDRDGYTF
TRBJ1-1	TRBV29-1	CSVDASGSGTEAFF
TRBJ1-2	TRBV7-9	CASSDGSYGYTF
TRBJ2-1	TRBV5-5	CASSLALAGYNEQFF
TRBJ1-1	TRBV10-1	CASSAGTENTEAFF
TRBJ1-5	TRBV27	CASSLSRVGHSNQPQHF
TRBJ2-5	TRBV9	CASSVDLAGGRFETQYF
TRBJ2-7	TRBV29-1	CSVVGLAGGYEQYF
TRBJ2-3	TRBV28	CASSPFPPESTDTQYF
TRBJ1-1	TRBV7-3	CASSSGTGVDTEAFF
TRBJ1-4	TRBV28	CASRGVEEKLFF
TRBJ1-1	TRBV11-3	CASSVGQFTEAFF
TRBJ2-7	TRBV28	CASSSRGLSYEQYF
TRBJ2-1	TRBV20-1	CSARSRQGIVPNEQFF
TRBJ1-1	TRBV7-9	CASIMTGPFTEAFF
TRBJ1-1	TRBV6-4	CDSSDSASNTEAFF
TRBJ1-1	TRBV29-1	CSVEDSTGVGYRDTEAFF
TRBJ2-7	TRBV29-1	CSVVSWREREEQYF
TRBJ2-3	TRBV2	CASSRWETDTQYF
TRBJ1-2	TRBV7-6	CASSEGPPGNYGYTF
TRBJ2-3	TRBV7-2	CASSLSIPGSTADTQYF
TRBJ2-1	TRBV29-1	CSLGTGGNEQFF
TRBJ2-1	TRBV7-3	CASSRTSGSLDEQFF
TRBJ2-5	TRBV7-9	CASSGGYGPRETQYF
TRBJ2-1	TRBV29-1	CSVESGNEQFF
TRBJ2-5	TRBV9	CASSVTGASGETQYF
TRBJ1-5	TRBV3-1	CASSQERADQPQHF
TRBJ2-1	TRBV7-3	CASSPLASGSNEQFF
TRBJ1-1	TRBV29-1	CSVEGYGNTEAFF
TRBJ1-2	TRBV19	CASSNSKTGGYTF
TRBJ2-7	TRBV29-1	CSALAADRAHEQYF
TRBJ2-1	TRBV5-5	CASSLRQEQFF
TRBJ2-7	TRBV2	CASSEGVTTYEQYF
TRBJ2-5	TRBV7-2	CASSARLAGGETQYF
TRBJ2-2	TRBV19	CASTQVLWGELFF
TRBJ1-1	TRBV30	CAWGVMMNTEAFF
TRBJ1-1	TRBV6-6	CASTLGDTEAFF
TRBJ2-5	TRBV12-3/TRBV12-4	CASSHGDRDETQYF
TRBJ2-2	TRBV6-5	CASSGLAGTDGTGELFF
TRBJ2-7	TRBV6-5	CASTDFNSYEQYF
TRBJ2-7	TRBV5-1	CASSWGQGYEQYF
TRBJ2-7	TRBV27	CASSHGTGAYEQYF